Listed here are 32 T cell receptor beta chains from one sample, sequenced in a study of blood T cell repertoires in COVID-19. Sequenced by immunoSEQ multiplex PCR; TCRdb stores in-frame clones only, minus some. The data show more than 70,000 clones, nearly 90% seen once. Sequenced input: peripheral blood. Receptor source: a man in his fifties or sixties with acute or convalescent COVID-19.

This chain uses TRBV9 with TRBJ1-2; TRBD1 matches at 9 bases. The J segment lost 4 bases and the V segment lost 6 bases, leaving 13 bases of the junction unmatched. The CDR3 totals 16 residues. CDR1 and CDR2 from the germline V gene are SGDLS and YYNGEE. The CDR3 DNA is TGTGCCAGCAATGTAGGGACAGGGCCGCCGAGCTATGGCTACACCTTC. This gives the protein CASNVGTGPPSYGYTF. The variable domain in full, with the rest retrieved from reference TRBV9 and TRBJ1-2, is DSGVTQTPKHLITATGQRVTLRCSPRSGDLSVYWYQQSLDQGLQFLIQYYNGEERAKGNILERFSAQQFPDLHSELNLSSLELGDSALYFCASNVGTGPPSYGYTFGSGTRLTVV.

The chain has TRBV2 and TRBJ1-5; possibly TRBD1 for D (5 bases). Trimming removed 7 bases at V and 5 bases at J, with 9 bases between. Germline lookup yields CDR1 SNHLY and CDR2 FYNNEI. The CDR3 runs to 12 residues. The CDR3 reads CASNGGDQPQHF. In DNA form, the CDR3 reads TGTGCCAGCAACGGGGGGGATCAGCCCCAGCATTTT.

This chain connects TRBV5-4 to TRBJ1-6; no reliable D call. The V and J ends lost 4 bases and 3 bases respectively, with 11 bases between them. In germline, CDR1 is SGHNT, CDR2 YYREEE (reference sequence). CDR3 size: 15 residues. In nucleotides, the CDR3 is TGTGCCAGCAGCACCCGGGATCACTATAATTCACCCCTCCACTTT. It codes for CASSTRDHYNSPLHF.

V gene TRBV27 combines with J gene TRBJ2-6; D uncertain. CDR1 is MNHEY and CDR2 is SMNVEV in the germline V gene (reference sequence). This CDR3 is 14 amino acids long. Trimming took 4 bases from V and 3 from J, leaving 7 bases between them. The CDR3 protein is CASSSIVGANVLTF. The CDR3 region has the DNA TGTGCCAGCAGTTCCATAGTTGGGGCCAACGTCCTGACTTTC.

The V and J genes are TRBV11-2 and TRBJ1-6, with D unclear. CDR1 and CDR2 (germline): SGHAT, FQNNGV. The V gene lost 3 bases and the J gene lost 9 bases, with 18 bases spanning the gap. The CDR3 is 16 residues long. CDR3 nucleotides: TGTGCCAGCAGCTTGCCCCAAGGCCTCCGGGGTTCACCCCTCCACTTT. It translates to CASSLPQGLRGSPLHF.

The rearrangement uses TRBV5-1 and TRBJ1-2; possibly TRBD1 for D (5 bases). The CDR3 consists of 15 residues. CDR1 and CDR2 (germline): SGHRS, YFSETQ. The V gene lost 2 bases and the J gene lost 2 bases, with 13 bases spanning the gap. CDR3 nucleotides: TGCGCCAGCAGCTTACAAGGGGTAGTGAACTATGGCTACACCTTC. This translates into CASSLQGVVNYGYTF.

The table lists this clone with a count of one. V usage is TRBV7-2 and J usage is TRBJ2-1, with a possible D match to TRBD1 (5 bases). Germline V gives CDR1 SGHTA, CDR2 FQGNSA. Trimming cost V 3 bases and J 8 bases, with 17 bases left between them. The CDR3 spans 15 residues. The CDR3 DNA sequence: TGTGCCAGCAGCTTTTCGGCAGGGCCCCTCTATGAGCAGTTCTTC. This sequence encodes CASSFSAGPLYEQFF.

V and J are TRBV2 and TRBJ1-1; D gene ambiguous. From germline, CDR1 is SNHLY and CDR2 FYNNEI. Trimming left V 2 bases short and J 0 bases short, with 4 bases between. This CDR3 is 13 amino acids long. CDR3 sequence (DNA): TGTGCCAGCAGTGAAATCGTGAACACTGAAGCTTTCTTT. Amino acids: CASSEIVNTEAFF.

This sequence joins TRBV5-8 and TRBJ2-7, with D perhaps TRBD1 (6 bases). The CDR3 is 14 amino acids. Germline CDR1 reads SGHTS; CDR2 reads YDEGEE. V lost 5 bases and J 7 bases, leaving 19 bases between the germline ends. CDR3 DNA: TGTGCCAGCAGATCGTCAGGGGTCCGTGGGGAGCAGTACGTC. It codes for CASRSSGVRGEQYV.

The chain combines TRBV19 with TRBJ2-1; TRBD1 matches at 7 bases. The germline CDR1 and CDR2 sequences are LNHDA and SQIVND (reference sequence). CDR3 size: 15 residues. V shed 7 bases and J 7 bases; nucleotides not matched to a gene: 13. The chain's CDR3 is CASTRTWDSRNEQFF. CDR3 coding DNA: TGTGCCAGTACCCGGACATGGGACAGTCGAAATGAGCAGTTCTTC.

V usage is TRBV19 and J usage is TRBJ1-4; a weak D match, TRBD1 (6 bases). The CDR3 is made up of 15 amino acids. Germline V gene lookup returns CDR1 LNHDA and CDR2 SQIVND (reference sequence). V lost 6 bases and J lost 2, with 13 bases in between. CDR3 sequence: CASSPQGPTNEKLFF. CDR3 nucleotide sequence: TGTGCCAGTAGCCCACAGGGACCCACTAATGAAAAACTGTTTTTT.

J is TRBJ1-1 and V is TRBV6-6; the match to TRBD1 covers 9 bases. Germline loops: CDR1 MNHNY, CDR2 SVGAGI (reference sequence). The CDR3 extends over 15 amino acids. V was clipped by 6 bases and J by 0 bases; unmatched bases: 5. The CDR3 coding sequence is TGTGCCAGCAGGACGGACAGGGGAATGAACACTGAAGCTTTCTTT. Its translation: CASRTDRGMNTEAFF.

The chain couples TRBV5-1 to TRBJ2-7; TRBD1 matches 9 bases. The germline gives CDR1 SGHRS, CDR2 YFSETQ. J lost 4 bases, V lost 1 base, and 9 bases had no gene match. The CDR3 runs to 16 residues. The CDR3 sequence is CASSLSAGQGDYEQYF. As DNA, the CDR3 is TGCGCCAGCAGCTTGAGCGCGGGACAGGGAGATTACGAGCAGTACTTC.

This clone came up once. This rearrangement joins TRBV6-5 to TRBJ1-1, with 7 nucleotides matching TRBD1. The CDR3 is 13 amino acids. In germline, CDR1 is MNHEY, CDR2 SVGAGI. The V gene end was trimmed by 7 bases and the J gene end by 4 bases; junction bases not matched to a gene: 6. CDR3 in DNA: TGTGCCAGCAAATCCGCAGGGGGCACTGAAGCTTTCTTT. Translating gives CASKSAGGTEAFF.

The J gene is TRBJ1-1, the V gene TRBV5-1, with a weak D call TRBD1 (5 bases). The CDR3 loop spans 14 amino acids. Looked up from germline, CDR1 is SGHRS and CDR2 is YFSETQ. V was shortened by 2 bases and J by 7 bases, with 15 bases between the two germline ends. CDR3 protein: CASSFNDRAFEAFF. The CDR3 bases are TGCGCCAGCAGCTTCAACGACAGAGCGTTTGAAGCTTTCTTT.

V and J are TRBV28 and TRBJ1-1, with TRBD1 matching over 7 bases. The trim removed 7 bases at V and 0 bases at J, leaving 5 bases unmatched. This CDR3 is 14 amino acids long. CDR1 and CDR2 from the germline V gene are MDHEN and SYDVKM. CDR3 region: CASILDRMNTEAFF. The CDR3 DNA reads TGTGCCAGCATCCTGGACAGGATGAACACTGAAGCTTTCTTT. The whole variable domain, filled in from reference TRBV28 and TRBJ1-1, reads DVKVTQSSRYLVKRTGEKVFLECVQDMDHENMFWYRQDPGLGLRLIYFSYDVKMKEKGDIPEGYSVSREKKERFSLILESASTNQTSMYLCASILDRMNTEAFFGQGTRLTVV.

The chain is built from TRBV6-5 and TRBJ2-7; D may be TRBD2 (7 bases). The CDR3 has 13 residues. Germline CDR1 reads MNHEY; CDR2 reads SVGAGI. The V and J ends lost 6 bases and 6 bases respectively, with 15 bases between them. DNA of the CDR3: TGTGCCAGCAGCGGGGGGCCCACCGGCGAGCAGTACTTC. Translation: CASSGGPTGEQYF.

The chain joins TRBV3-1 (or the pseudogene TRBV3-2) to TRBJ1-1, with D tentatively TRBD1 (5 bases). V was shortened by 4 bases and J by 7 bases, with 16 bases between the two germline ends. From germline, CDR1 is LGHDT and CDR2 YNNKEL (reference sequence). The CDR3 totals 14 residues. The CDR3 is CASSPSIKQVEAFF. The CDR3 nucleotides read TGTGCCAGCAGCCCCAGTATAAAACAGGTTGAAGCTTTCTTT.

The rearrangement uses TRBV19 and TRBJ1-2, with D hard to call. The CDR3 spans 14 residues. Germline lookup yields CDR1 LNHDA and CDR2 SQIVND (reference sequence). V was trimmed by 0 bases and J by 8 bases, leaving 13 bases between them. The CDR3 loop is CASSIEGDRRGYTF. DNA of the CDR3: TGTGCCAGTAGTATAGAGGGAGATCGTCGGGGCTACACCTTC. The full variable domain, rest sourced from reference TRBV19 and TRBJ1-2, is DGGITQSPKYLFRKEGQNVTLSCEQNLNHDAMYWYRQDPGQGLRLIYYSQIVNDFQKGDIAEGYSVSREKKESFPLTVTSAQKNPTAFYLCASSIEGDRRGYTFGSGTRLTVV.

The chain is built from TRBV2 and TRBJ1-1; no clear D gene. Germline V gives CDR1 SNHLY, CDR2 FYNNEI. The length of the CDR3 is 14 residues. V lost 3 bases to trimming and J lost 1 base, with 9 bases between them. DNA for the CDR3: TGTGCCAGCAGTGATGGACGGGGGAACACTGAAGCTTTCTTT. Residues: CASSDGRGNTEAFF. Full variable domain (outside the CDR3, taken from reference TRBV2 and TRBJ1-1): EPEVTQTPSHQVTQMGQEVILRCVPISNHLYFYWYRQILGQKVEFLVSFYNNEISEKSEIFDDQFSVERPDGSNFTLKIRSTKLEDSAMYFCASSDGRGNTEAFFGQGTRLTVV.

This clone has just a few counts. The CDR3: CSASRGGQPQHF. The CDR3 DNA sequence: TGCAGTGCTAGTCGGGGTGGACAGCCCCAGCATTTT. V and J are TRBV20-1 and TRBJ1-5; D gene ambiguous. Germline lookup yields CDR1 DFQATT and CDR2 SNEGSKA (reference sequence). The CDR3 has 12 amino acids. V was shortened by 3 bases and J by 7 bases, with 10 bases between the two germline ends.

In this sample, this clone turned up once. V and J are TRBV7-2 and TRBJ2-3, with 13 bases identical to TRBD2. V lost 1 base to trimming and J lost 7 bases; unmatched junction nucleotides: 2. Germline CDR1 is SGHTA and CDR2 is FQGNSA. This CDR3 contains 15 residues. The chain's CDR3 is CASSLEGLAGYTQYF. The CDR3, as DNA: TGTGCCAGCAGCTTAGAGGGACTAGCGGGGTATACGCAGTATTTT.

This clone was counted once. The rearrangement uses TRBV18 and TRBJ1-4, with D possibly TRBD1 on 6 matching bases. V was shortened by 0 bases and J by 4 bases, with 12 bases between the two germline ends. CDR3 length equals 16 residues. Germline CDR1 reads KGHSH; CDR2 reads LQKENI. Here the CDR3 DNA reads TGTGCCAGCTCACCACCGGGGTGGGACATTAATGAAAAACTGTTTTTT. It is translated as CASSPPGWDINEKLFF.

This chain connects TRBV5-6 to TRBJ1-2; possibly TRBD1 for D (5 bases). This CDR3 contains 15 residues. Per the germline V gene, CDR1 is SGHDT and CDR2 is YYEEEE. V shed 0 bases and J shed 4 bases, with 13 bases lying between them. CDR3 sequence: CASSLVGGRSYGYTF. The CDR3 DNA reads as TGTGCCAGCAGCTTGGTGGGGGGGAGGAGCTATGGCTACACCTTC. The full variable domain, in which reference TRBV5-6 and TRBJ1-2 provide the parts outside the CDR3, is DAGVTQSPTHLIKTRGQQVTLRCSPKSGHDTVSWYQQALGQGPQFIFQYYEEEERQRGNFPDRFSGHQFPNYSSELNVNALLLGDSALYLCASSLVGGRSYGYTFGSGTRLTVV.

The chain uses TRBV7-3 and TRBJ2-3; 11 bases are shared with TRBD2. V was clipped by 1 base and J by 2 bases; unmatched bases: 5. This CDR3 contains 17 residues. From germline, CDR1 is SGHTA and CDR2 FQGTGA. CDR3 region: CASSLRLAGGHTDTQYF. CDR3 bases: TGTGCCAGCAGCTTAAGGCTAGCGGGGGGCCACACAGATACGCAGTATTTT.

V usage is TRBV5-1 and J usage is TRBJ1-2, with a tentative D call TRBD1 (5 bases). The CDR3 loop spans 14 amino acids. Germline-derived CDR1 and CDR2 are SGHRS and YFSETQ. Trimming took 5 bases from V and 4 from J, leaving 15 bases between them. CDR3 amino acids: CASSVGRGTYGYTF. CDR3 DNA sequence: TGCGCCAGCAGTGTCGGTCGGGGGACCTATGGCTACACCTTC.

As to this clone: Other DNA sequences in the sample encode the same CDR3. The V call is TRBV5-1, the J call TRBJ2-3; D unresolved. Per germline, CDR1 SGHRS and CDR2 YFSETQ. Trimming took off 0 bases at V and 1 base at J, with 6 bases between the two ends. This CDR3 has 14 amino acids. The CDR3: CASSLAGGTDTQYF. The CDR3 DNA is TGCGCCAGCAGCTTGGCTGGAGGCACAGATACGCAGTATTTT.

The rearrangement joins TRBV6-5 to TRBJ1-2; tentative D call: TRBD1 (6 bases). The V end was cut by 2 bases, the J end by 8 bases, with 21 bases between. CDR1 is MNHEY, CDR2 SVGAGI, per germline. There are 16 residues in the CDR3. CDR3 region: CASSYPRVSGVEGYTF. The CDR3, as DNA: TGTGCCAGCAGTTACCCTCGGGTTTCAGGGGTGGAGGGCTACACCTTC.

This sequence joins TRBV27 and TRBJ1-5; no clear D. The CDR3 is made up of 10 amino acids. Per germline, CDR1 MNHEY and CDR2 SMNVEV (reference sequence). V gave up 6 bases and J gave up 9 bases, with 6 bases separating them. CDR3 bases: TGTGCCAGCAGCGTCCGGCCCCAGCATTTT. This sequence encodes CASSVRPQHF.

This rearrangement joins TRBV7-9 to TRBJ1-4, with unresolved D. V shed 2 bases and J shed 0 bases, with 13 bases lying between them. Germline loops: CDR1 SEHNR, CDR2 FQNEAQ (reference sequence). The CDR3 covers 17 residues. DNA of the CDR3: TGTGCCAGCAGCTTAAATGAGGGTACCGCAACTAATGAAAAACTGTTTTTT. It translates to CASSLNEGTATNEKLFF.

The CDR3 loop reads CASSFRAQSGYTF. CDR3 in DNA: TGTGCCAGCAGCTTCAGGGCCCAGAGTGGCTACACCTTC. This rearrangement joins TRBV14 to TRBJ1-2; D may be TRBD1 (5 bases). V was cut by 5 bases and J by 7 bases, with 14 bases left in between. From germline, CDR1 is SGHDN and CDR2 FVKESK. The CDR3 length is 13 residues.

The chain joins TRBV13 to TRBJ2-7; TRBD1 matches at 12 bases. V shed 4 bases, J shed 5 bases, and the junction held 3 bases outside the gene matches. The CDR3 consists of 14 residues. Per the germline V gene, CDR1 is PRHDT and CDR2 is FYEKMQ (reference sequence). The CDR3 here is CASSSRDRGHEQYF. CDR3 bases: TGTGCCAGCAGCTCCCGGGACAGGGGGCACGAGCAGTACTTC. Full variable domain (remainder filled in from reference TRBV13 and TRBJ2-7): AAGVIQSPRHLIKEKRETATLKCYPIPRHDTVYWYQQGPGQDPQFLISFYEKMQSDKGSIPDRFSAQQFSDYHSELNMSSLELGDSALYFCASSSRDRGHEQYFGPGTRLTVT.